Listed below are T cell receptor beta chains from one sample, sequenced in a study of blood T cell repertoires in COVID-19. The protocol was immunoSEQ multiplex PCR, while the TCRdb copy is restricted to in-frame clones and leaves out a portion. The repertoire holds roughly 250,000 clones, with 70% to 90% as singletons. What was sequenced was peripheral blood. The receptors stem from a human donor with COVID-19, enrolled during active disease. The donor label of this sample is uncertain. Each CDR3 is given with its conserved first and last residue. The order of the fields is J gene, V gene, clone size, CDR3 length, D gene, CDR3 protein, CDR3 DNA. D genes are given only for firm matches. Not all rows give a size; the values are once, few, many and, for expanded clones, a class.

j_call: TRBJ2-7
v_call: TRBV19
clone_size: NA
cdr3_length: 17
d_call: TRBD2
cdr3_aa: CASSKISGRVGSYEQYF
cdr3_nt: TGTGCCAGTAGTAAGATTAGCGGGAGAGTTGGCTCCTACGAGCAGTACTTC

j_call: TRBJ2-6
v_call: TRBV28
clone_size: NA
cdr3_length: 20
d_call: NA
cdr3_aa: CASSLIFRGSGGAGANVLTF
cdr3_nt: TGTGCCAGCAGTTTGATCTTTCGGGGTAGCGGTGGGGCTGGGGCCAACGTCCTGACTTTC

j_call: TRBJ1-5
v_call: TRBV28
clone_size: NA
cdr3_length: 16
d_call: NA
cdr3_aa: CASSATESRGNQPQHF
cdr3_nt: TGTGCCAGCAGCGCTACCGAGTCGAGGGGCAATCAGCCCCAGCATTTT

j_call: TRBJ1-1
v_call: TRBV18
clone_size: NA
cdr3_length: 18
d_call: NA
cdr3_aa: CASSPQAGGGLMNTEAFF
cdr3_nt: TGTGCCAGCTCACCACAGGCGGGGGGAGGGCTGATGAACACTGAAGCTTTCTTT

j_call: TRBJ1-1
v_call: TRBV11-3
clone_size: NA
cdr3_length: 15
d_call: NA
cdr3_aa: CASSRGGGMNTEAFF
cdr3_nt: TGTGCCAGCAGCCGGGGTGGAGGGATGAACACTGAAGCTTTCTTT

j_call: TRBJ2-3
v_call: TRBV9
clone_size: NA
cdr3_length: 15
d_call: TRBD2
cdr3_aa: CASSASGSRADTQYF
cdr3_nt: TGTGCCAGCAGCGCTAGCGGGAGTCGGGCAGATACGCAGTATTTT

j_call: TRBJ1-3
v_call: TRBV19
clone_size: NA
cdr3_length: 16
d_call: TRBD1
cdr3_aa: CASESRQGASGNTIYF
cdr3_nt: TGTGCCAGTGAATCTCGGCAGGGGGCTTCTGGAAACACCATATATTTT

j_call: TRBJ1-1
v_call: TRBV11-2
clone_size: NA
cdr3_length: 17
d_call: NA
cdr3_aa: CASSPRQAHAMNTEAFF
cdr3_nt: TGTGCCAGCAGCCCCCGACAGGCCCACGCTATGAACACTGAAGCTTTCTTT

j_call: TRBJ1-2
v_call: TRBV5-1
clone_size: few
cdr3_length: 15
d_call: TRBD1
cdr3_aa: CASSLGDRGQEGYTF
cdr3_nt: TGCGCCAGCAGCTTGGGGGACAGGGGGCAAGAAGGCTACACCTTC

j_call: TRBJ2-5
v_call: TRBV6-6
clone_size: few
cdr3_length: 15
d_call: TRBD2
cdr3_aa: CASSRTSGSLETQYF
cdr3_nt: TGTGCCAGCAGTAGGACTAGCGGGAGTTTAGAGACCCAGTACTTC

j_call: TRBJ2-3
v_call: TRBV9
clone_size: NA
cdr3_length: 19
d_call: NA
cdr3_aa: CASSVGYLDSGRLADTQYF
cdr3_nt: TGTGCCAGCAGCGTTGGGTACCTAGATAGCGGTCGCCTGGCAGATACGCAGTATTTT

j_call: TRBJ1-1
v_call: TRBV5-5
clone_size: NA
cdr3_length: 15
d_call: TRBD1
cdr3_aa: CASRLGQETNTEAFF
cdr3_nt: TGTGCCAGCAGACTGGGACAGGAGACGAACACTGAAGCTTTCTTT

j_call: TRBJ1-1
v_call: TRBV6-1
clone_size: NA
cdr3_length: 15
d_call: TRBD1
cdr3_aa: CASSEVTGAYTEAFF
cdr3_nt: TGTGCCAGCAGTGAAGTTACAGGGGCCTACACTGAAGCTTTCTTT

j_call: TRBJ1-5
v_call: TRBV12-3/TRBV12-4
clone_size: NA
cdr3_length: 13
d_call: NA
cdr3_aa: CASSLGGTQPQHF
cdr3_nt: TGTGCCAGCAGTTTGGGGGGAACTCAGCCCCAGCATTTT

j_call: TRBJ2-1
v_call: TRBV10-3
clone_size: few
cdr3_length: 15
d_call: NA
cdr3_aa: CAISETRGGENEQFF
cdr3_nt: TGTGCCATCAGTGAGACTAGAGGGGGGGAGAATGAGCAGTTCTTC

j_call: TRBJ2-5
v_call: TRBV6-4
clone_size: NA
cdr3_length: 13
d_call: NA
cdr3_aa: CASSRDTQETQYF
cdr3_nt: TGTGCCAGCAGTCGAGACACCCAAGAGACCCAGTACTTC

j_call: TRBJ2-3
v_call: TRBV11-2
clone_size: NA
cdr3_length: 14
d_call: NA
cdr3_aa: CASSSLPRKNTQYF
cdr3_nt: TGTGCCAGCAGCTCTCTCCCGAGGAAGAATACGCAGTATTTT

j_call: TRBJ1-1
v_call: TRBV5-1
clone_size: NA
cdr3_length: 13
d_call: NA
cdr3_aa: CASSLSSGLEAFF
cdr3_nt: TGCGCCAGCAGCTTGTCATCAGGGCTTGAAGCTTTCTTT

j_call: TRBJ1-4
v_call: TRBV5-1
clone_size: once
cdr3_length: 17
d_call: NA
cdr3_aa: CASSFYLQGSRNEKLFF
cdr3_nt: TGCGCCAGCAGCTTCTATCTCCAGGGATCTCGGAATGAAAAACTGTTTTTT

j_call: TRBJ2-1
v_call: TRBV11-2
clone_size: NA
cdr3_length: 16
d_call: TRBD1
cdr3_aa: CASSLLEGQGVYEQFF
cdr3_nt: TGTGCCAGCAGCTTATTGGAGGGACAGGGGGTGTATGAGCAGTTCTTC

j_call: TRBJ2-5
v_call: TRBV15
clone_size: NA
cdr3_length: 16
d_call: TRBD1
cdr3_aa: CATSRPGQGARETQYF
cdr3_nt: TGTGCCACCAGCAGGCCCGGACAGGGGGCGAGGGAGACCCAGTACTTC

j_call: TRBJ1-1
v_call: TRBV6-5
clone_size: NA
cdr3_length: 15
d_call: NA
cdr3_aa: CASSYYNGGNTEAFF
cdr3_nt: TGTGCCAGCAGTTACTACAACGGGGGTAACACTGAAGCTTTCTTT

j_call: TRBJ2-7
v_call: TRBV2
clone_size: NA
cdr3_length: 11
d_call: NA
cdr3_aa: CASSNSATTYF
cdr3_nt: TGTGCCAGCAGTAACTCGGCGACTACGTACTTC

j_call: TRBJ1-3
v_call: TRBV7-2
clone_size: NA
cdr3_length: 15
d_call: TRBD1
cdr3_aa: CASSPWTGAGNTIYF
cdr3_nt: TGTGCCAGCAGCCCCTGGACAGGGGCTGGAAACACCATATATTTT

j_call: TRBJ2-7
v_call: TRBV6-5
clone_size: NA
cdr3_length: 11
d_call: NA
cdr3_aa: CASSRSGEQYF
cdr3_nt: TGTGCCAGCAGTCGGAGTGGCGAGCAGTACTTC

j_call: TRBJ1-4
v_call: TRBV19
clone_size: NA
cdr3_length: 14
d_call: NA
cdr3_aa: CASSIMGRDEKLFF
cdr3_nt: TGTGCCAGTAGTATTATGGGCAGGGATGAAAAACTGTTTTTT